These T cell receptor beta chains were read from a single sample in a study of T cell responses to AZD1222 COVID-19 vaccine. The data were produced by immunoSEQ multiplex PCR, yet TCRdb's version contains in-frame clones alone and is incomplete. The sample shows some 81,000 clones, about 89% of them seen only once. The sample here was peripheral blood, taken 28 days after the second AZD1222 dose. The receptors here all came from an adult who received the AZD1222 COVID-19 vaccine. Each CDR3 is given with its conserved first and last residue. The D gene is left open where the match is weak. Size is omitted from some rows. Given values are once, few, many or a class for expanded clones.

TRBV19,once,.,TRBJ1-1,CASSPGMNTEAFF
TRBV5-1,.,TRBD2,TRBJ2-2,CASSLVAGGNTGELFF
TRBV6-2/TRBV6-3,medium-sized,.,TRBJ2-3,CASSFPSVLGTDTQYF
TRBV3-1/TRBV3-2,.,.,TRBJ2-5,CASSQGFRETQYF
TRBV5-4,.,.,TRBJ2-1,CASSQQGSNEQFF
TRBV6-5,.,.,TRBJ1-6,CASTEGGTYNSPLHF
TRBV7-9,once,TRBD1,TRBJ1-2,CASDRAIGYTF
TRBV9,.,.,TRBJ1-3,CASTPWGDSGNTIYF
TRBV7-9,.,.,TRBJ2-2,CASSSGRWNTGELFF
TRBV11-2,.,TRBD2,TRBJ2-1,CASSSGASGYNEQFF
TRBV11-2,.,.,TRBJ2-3,CASSFYTFSSTDTQYF
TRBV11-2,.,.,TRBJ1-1,CASSYGGTEAFF
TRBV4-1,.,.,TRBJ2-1,CASSQGRSVRKQFF
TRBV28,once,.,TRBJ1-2,CASSQAGGYGYTF
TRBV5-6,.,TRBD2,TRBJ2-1,CASSDPSGTSGYNEQFF
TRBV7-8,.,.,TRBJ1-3,CASSSPRSTGNTIYF
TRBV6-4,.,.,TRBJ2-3,CASSDGVIAQYF
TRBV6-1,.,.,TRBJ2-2,CASSEAPARNTGELFF
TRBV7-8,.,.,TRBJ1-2,CASSLDAVYGYTF
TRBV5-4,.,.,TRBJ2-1,CASSRTGSGYNEQFF
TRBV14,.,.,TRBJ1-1,CASSQGGGASTEAFF
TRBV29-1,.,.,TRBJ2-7,CSVMGQGAFYEQYF
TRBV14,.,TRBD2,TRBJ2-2,CASSQKAGDRRNTGELFF
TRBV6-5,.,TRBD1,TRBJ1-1,CASRGEGAGNTEAFF
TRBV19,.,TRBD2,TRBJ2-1,CASMGLAVHEQFF
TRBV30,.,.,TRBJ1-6,CAWTANSPLHF